This T cell receptor (beta chain) was identified in a study of cytomegalovirus exposure and HLA in healthy donors. PCR involved 60 Vbeta and 13 Jbeta primers. Repertoires were generated with immunoSEQ multiplex PCR, while TCRdb's copy carries only in-frame clones and drops some. This sample carries under 200,000 clones, around 81% of them seen once, and the ten largest clones take 5% to 7%. Study observations and caveats: Among TCR sequences, most were rare, though some public TCRs appeared in many donors. In a later analysis, TCR beta V- and J-gene trimming showed a link to a missense DCLRE1C variant. Certain sequence variants were highly shared and formed a cluster, and this cluster was likely a sequencing artifact. Being productive about 87% or about 30% of the time was typical of most TCR beta V segments in an earlier analysis.

With V trimmed by 1 base and J by 5 bases, 9 bases remained unmatched. Germline V gene sequence: CDR1 LNHNV, CDR2 YYDKDF (reference sequence). This CDR3 region has 18 residues. Worth noting for this clone: Its antigen remains unidentified.

This TCR was sampled from a man aged 40-49 years in good health and CMV-seronegative. The chain is built from TRBV15 and TRBJ2-3; TRBD2 matches at 13 bases. The sequencing sample was made of PBMCs. The CDR3 reads CATSRGRTSGRSGDTQYF. The CDR3 DNA reads TGTGCCACCAGCAGAGGAAGGACTAGCGGGAGATCAGGAGATACGCAGTATTTT.